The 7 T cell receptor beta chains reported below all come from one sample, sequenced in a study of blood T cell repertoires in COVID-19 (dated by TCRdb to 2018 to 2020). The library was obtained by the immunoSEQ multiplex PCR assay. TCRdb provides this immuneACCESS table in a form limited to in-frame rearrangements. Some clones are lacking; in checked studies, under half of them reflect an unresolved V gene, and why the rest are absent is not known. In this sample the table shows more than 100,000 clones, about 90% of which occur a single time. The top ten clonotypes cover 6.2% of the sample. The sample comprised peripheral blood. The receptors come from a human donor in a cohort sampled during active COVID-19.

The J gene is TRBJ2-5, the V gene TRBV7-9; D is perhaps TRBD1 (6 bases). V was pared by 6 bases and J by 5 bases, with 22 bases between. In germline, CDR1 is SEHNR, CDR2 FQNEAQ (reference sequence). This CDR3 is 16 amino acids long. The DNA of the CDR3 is TGTGCCAGCAGTTCAAATACAGGGCACGTCCCGGAGACCCAGTACTTC. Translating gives CASSSNTGHVPETQYF.

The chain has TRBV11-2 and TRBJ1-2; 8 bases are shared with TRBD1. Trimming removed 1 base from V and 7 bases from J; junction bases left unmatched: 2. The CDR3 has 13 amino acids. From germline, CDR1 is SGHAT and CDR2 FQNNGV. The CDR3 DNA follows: TGTGCCAGCAGCTTAGGGACAGGGACTGGCTACACCTTC. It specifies CASSLGTGTGYTF.

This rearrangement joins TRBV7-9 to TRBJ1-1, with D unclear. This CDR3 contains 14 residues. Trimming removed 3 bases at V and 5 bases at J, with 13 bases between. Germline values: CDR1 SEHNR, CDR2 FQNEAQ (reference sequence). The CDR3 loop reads CASSFQDGWTEAFF. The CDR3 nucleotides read TGTGCCAGCAGCTTTCAGGATGGGTGGACTGAAGCTTTCTTT.

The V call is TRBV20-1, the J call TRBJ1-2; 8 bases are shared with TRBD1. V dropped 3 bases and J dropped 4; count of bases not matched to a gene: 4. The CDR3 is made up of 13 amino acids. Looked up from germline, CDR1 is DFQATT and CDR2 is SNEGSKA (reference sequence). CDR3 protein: CSASRQGSYGYTF. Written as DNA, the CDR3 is TGCAGTGCTAGTCGACAGGGGAGCTATGGCTACACCTTC.

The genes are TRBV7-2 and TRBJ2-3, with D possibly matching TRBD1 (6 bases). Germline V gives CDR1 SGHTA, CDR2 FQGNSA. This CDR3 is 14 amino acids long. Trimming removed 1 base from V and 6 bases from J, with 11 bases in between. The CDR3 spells CASSLVRGADTQYF. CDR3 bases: TGTGCCAGCAGCTTAGTCAGGGGCGCCGATACGCAGTATTTT.

The CDR3 DNA is TGTGCCAGTAGTCAGGGGGCCGAGGGCAATCAGCCCCAGCATTTT. Amino acids: CASSQGAEGNQPQHF. This sequence joins TRBV19 and TRBJ1-5; 8 bases fit TRBD1. The germline V gene has CDR1 LNHDA and CDR2 SQIVND (reference sequence). The CDR3 is 15 residues long. The V segment lost 5 bases and the J segment 2 bases; nucleotides outside the gene matches: 5.

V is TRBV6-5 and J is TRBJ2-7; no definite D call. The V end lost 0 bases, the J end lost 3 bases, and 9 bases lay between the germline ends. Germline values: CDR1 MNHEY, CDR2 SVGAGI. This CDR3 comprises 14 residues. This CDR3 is CASSYSIGFYEQYF. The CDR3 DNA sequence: TGTGCCAGCAGTTACTCGATCGGGTTCTACGAGCAGTACTTC.